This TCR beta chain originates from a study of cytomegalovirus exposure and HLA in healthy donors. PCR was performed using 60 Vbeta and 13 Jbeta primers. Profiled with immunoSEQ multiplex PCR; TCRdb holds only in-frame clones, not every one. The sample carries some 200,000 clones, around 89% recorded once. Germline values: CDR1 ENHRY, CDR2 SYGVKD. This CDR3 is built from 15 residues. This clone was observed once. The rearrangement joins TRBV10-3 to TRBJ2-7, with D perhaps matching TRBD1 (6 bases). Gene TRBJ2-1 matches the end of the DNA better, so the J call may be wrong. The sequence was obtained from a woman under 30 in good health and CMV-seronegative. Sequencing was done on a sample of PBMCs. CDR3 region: CAITPGHSSYNEQFF. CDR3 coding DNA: TGTGCCATCACACCGGGACACAGCTCCTACAATGAGCAGTTCTTC.